This T cell receptor beta chain was obtained from a study of blood T cell repertoires in COVID-19. Study summary: Sites in the United States, Italy and Spain provided acute and convalescent COVID-19 samples. T cells, B-cell-depleted T cells, or PBMCs supplied cDNA or gDNA.

Per germline, CDR1 MNHNS and CDR2 SASEGT. Trimming removed 6 bases from V and 11 bases from J, with 14 bases in between. CDR3 length equals 12 residues. This clone has just one count. Study processing details: Amplification of reference gene primers provided the estimated nucleated cell counts. Using immunoSEQ multiplex PCR, the repertoire was profiled, and TCRdb retains in-frame clones only, with some absent. V, J and clone size were drawn from that table, and D and trimming were deduced from the DNA. The sample carries approximately 410,000 clones, roughly 89% recorded once. The chain has TRBV6-1 and TRBJ1-5; D call uncertain. The source material was peripheral blood. The TCR was taken from a woman aged 25 to 39 with active or convalescent COVID-19. In DNA, the CDR3 is TGTGCCAGCAGGAACGCGGAAGGAGCCCAGCATTTT. This sequence encodes CASRNAEGAQHF.